These T cell receptor beta chains were read from a single sample in a study of beta chain features in type 1 diabetes. TCRdb's table, derived via immunoSEQ multiplex PCR, lists solely in-frame clones and lacks some. There are 900,000 or so clones in the sample; 15% to 20% occur only once, and around 0.02% lies in the top ten. The specimen was naive CD4+ T cells from blood. The receptors come from a woman aged 18 to 35 in good health. Both conserved end residues are part of each CDR3.

TRBV6-5	14	TRBJ2-7	CASSYSFGPYEQYF
TRBV5-4	14	TRBJ1-2	CASSLEQGVYGYTF
TRBV20-1	11	TRBJ2-7	CSARDDSEQYF
TRBV7-2	15	TRBJ2-7	CASTHTSGRAHEQYF
TRBV9	15	TRBJ1-3	CASSVLASSGNTIYF
TRBV2	13	TRBJ2-5	CASQRERWETQYF
TRBV7-2	14	TRBJ2-1	CASSLLGSDNEQFF
TRBV7-2	18	TRBJ2-1	CASSLKFSNPASGNEQFF
TRBV4-2	13	TRBJ1-5	CASSHGRDQPQHF
TRBV7-2	14	TRBJ2-1	CASSSYRGGNEQFF
TRBV9	14	TRBJ1-1	CASSVASMNTEAFF
TRBV5-4	16	TRBJ2-1	CASSSDTSGRVSLEFF
TRBV6-5	16	TRBJ2-6	CASSWGRASGANVLTF
TRBV7-2	19	TRBJ2-7	CASSLKGLAGGTVKYEQYF
TRBV18	16	TRBJ2-1	CASSGETPGQYNEQFF
TRBV28	13	TRBJ2-3	CASTMGGGDTQYF
TRBV18	15	TRBJ1-2	CASSPVAGGNSGYTF
TRBV7-6	16	TRBJ2-7	CASSLAGTSGIRKQYF
TRBV7-2	17	TRBJ2-7	CASSLTHAGERSYEQYF
TRBV5-1	15	TRBJ2-2	CASSLTGENTGELFF
TRBV2	13	TRBJ1-2	CASRSQGTGGYTF
TRBV1	17	TRBJ2-7	CTSSQGAGVIPSTEQYF
TRBV11-3	14	TRBJ2-5	CASSSRTVQETQYF
TRBV10-1	16	TRBJ2-7	CASSGIASGNTYEQYF
TRBV28	17	TRBJ2-1	CASSLTGGLGQNNEQFF
TRBV4-3	13	TRBJ2-1	CASSQDIATEQFF
TRBV5-4	14	TRBJ2-7	CASSPRQTSYEQYF
TRBV7-8	16	TRBJ2-1	CASSYPGQSSYNEQFF
TRBV9	16	TRBJ2-3	CASSVSSRSTTDTQYF
TRBV27	17	TRBJ2-7	CASSLSFPYRGAYEQYF
TRBV18	13	TRBJ1-4	CASSRATNEKLFF
TRBV7-3	15	TRBJ1-1	CASSTEQGANTEAFF
TRBV29-1	15	TRBJ2-7	CSVEYFRQGGHEQYF
TRBV5-8	15	TRBJ1-2	CASSLVWSGINGYTF
TRBV19	14	TRBJ1-5	CASSMRYFNQPQHF
TRBV9	13	TRBJ1-1	CASSAGQGIEAFF
TRBV19	17	TRBJ1-4	CASSIGRGVATNEKLFF
TRBV10-3	13	TRBJ2-5	CAISGTSLETQYF
TRBV21-1	11	TRBJ2-1	CASSRRVSQFF
TRBV7-2	15	TRBJ1-2	CASSARQGELYGYTF
TRBV19	15	TRBJ2-7	CASSLTGSMSYEQYF
TRBV27	15	TRBJ1-3	CASSYSKNSGNTIYF
TRBV28	11	TRBJ1-1	CASSLRGEAFF
TRBV9	15	TRBJ2-1	CASSPRPGGNNEQFF
TRBV7-2	15	TRBJ2-7	CASSLSPGQSYEQYF
TRBV2	15	TRBJ1-5	CASAKERQHNQPQHF
TRBV7-8	15	TRBJ2-3	CASSFSFVVGDTQYF